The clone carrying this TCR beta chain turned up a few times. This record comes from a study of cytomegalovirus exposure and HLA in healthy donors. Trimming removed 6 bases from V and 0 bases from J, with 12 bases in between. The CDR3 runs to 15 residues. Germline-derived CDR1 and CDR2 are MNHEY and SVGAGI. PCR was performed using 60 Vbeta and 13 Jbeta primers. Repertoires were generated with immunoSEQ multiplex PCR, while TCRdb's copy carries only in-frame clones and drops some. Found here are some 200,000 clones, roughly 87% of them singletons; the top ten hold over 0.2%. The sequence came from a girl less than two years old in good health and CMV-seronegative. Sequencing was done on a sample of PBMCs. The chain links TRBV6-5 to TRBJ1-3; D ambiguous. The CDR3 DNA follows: TGTGCCAGCAGACCCTTTATGAGCTCTGGAAACACCATATATTTT. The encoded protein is CASRPFMSSGNTIYF.